The 17 T cell receptor beta chains presented below share a single source sample, sequenced in a study of T-cell memory formation after mild COVID-19 (dated by TCRdb to about 2021). The method was 5' RACE. The run used an Illumina NovaSeq 6000. TCRdb reprocessing: public reads trimmed at Q25 with fastp, clones called with MiXCR, in-frame beta chains kept. Records with the same CDR3 protein are collapsed into one entry carrying the most frequent genes and DNA. The sample table records roughly 130,000 distinct CDR3 sequences; about 5.9% of these occur just once. Of the sample, under 2.5% is held by the ten largest clones. Sequencing was done on a sample of PBMCs or a T cell subset sorted from them (not recorded which). The receptors shown here come from an adult woman who had mild COVID-19 (a few samples of this study predate the infection). The sample titles of this study are shuffled in the database, so cell type and time point are left out; the donor was told from shared clones.

This clonotype was picked up many times. The chain couples TRBV7-3 to TRBJ2-1; 9 bases are shared with TRBD1. The J segment lost 5 bases and the V segment lost 4 bases, leaving 9 bases of the junction unmatched. Germline V gene sequence: CDR1 SGHTA, CDR2 FQGTGA. There are 16 residues in the CDR3. CDR3 loop: CASSYRSGTGHNEQFF. Written as DNA, the CDR3 is TGTGCCAGCAGCTACCGCTCCGGGACAGGGCACAATGAGCAGTTCTTC.

In this sample, this clonotype turned up many times. The V and J genes are TRBV18 and TRBJ2-5; D is tentatively TRBD1 or TRBD2 (5 bases each). CDR3 length equals 13 residues. CDR1 is KGHSH, CDR2 LQKENI, per germline. Trimming left V 8 bases short and J 1 base short, with 11 bases between. The CDR3: CASSPGLQETQYF. CDR3 bases: TGTGCCAGCAGCCCGGGGCTCCAAGAGACCCAGTACTTC.

There are many counts of this clonotype. This chain uses TRBV12-3 or TRBV12-4 with TRBJ2-2; D not resolved. The CDR3 sequence is 14 residues long. Trimming removed 2 bases from V and 4 bases from J, with 8 bases in between. The CDR3 nucleotides are TGTGCCAGCAGTTTAAGACCAGGCACCGGGGAGCTGTTTTTT. As protein: CASSLRPGTGELFF.

This clonotype has ten or more counts. The chain employs TRBV7-3 and TRBJ2-7; D could derive from TRBD1 or TRBD2 (5 bases each). V gave up 4 bases and J gave up 5 bases, with 24 bases separating them. Germline assignment: CDR1 SGHTA and CDR2 FQGTGA. The CDR3 has 17 amino acids. CDR3 in DNA: TGTGCCAGCAGCTGGGGTGAGGGGACGGCTCGCTCGAACGAGCAGTACTTC. It codes for CASSWGEGTARSNEQYF.

There are a few counts of this clonotype. The rearrangement links TRBV20-1 to TRBJ1-1, with D maybe TRBD1 (5 bases). The CDR3 runs to 15 residues. Germline V gene data show CDR1 as DFQATT and CDR2 as SNEGSKA (reference sequence). The germline V and J ends were trimmed by 2 bases and 3 bases, with 16 bases remaining between them. As DNA, the CDR3 is TGCAGTGCTAGACAGGGTTCTAGTGTGGACACTGAAGCTTTCTTT. Protein product: CSARQGSSVDTEAFF.

The chain carries TRBV6-6 and TRBJ1-2, with TRBD1 matching over 7 bases. Germline assignment: CDR1 MNHNY and CDR2 SVGAGI (reference sequence). The trim removed 5 bases at V and 7 bases at J, leaving 10 bases unmatched. The CDR3 covers 14 residues. The DNA for the CDR3 is TGTGCCAGCAGTCGACCTGGAGGGGGCGGTGGCTACACCTTC. It encodes CASSRPGGGGGYTF.

In this sample, this clonotype turned up many times. This chain connects TRBV5-1 to TRBJ1-1; 7 nucleotides agree with TRBD1. The CDR3 runs to 15 residues. The junction had 11 bases not matched to a gene; V was cut back by 4 bases and J by 5 bases. Germline assignment: CDR1 SGHRS and CDR2 YFSETQ. The CDR3 bases are TGCGCCAGCAGCAAACGACAGGGTTCGGGAACTGAAGCTTTCTTT. Its translation is CASSKRQGSGTEAFF.

The chain has TRBV11-2 and TRBJ1-1; 8 positions agree with TRBD1. The J segment lost 4 bases and the V segment lost 0 bases, leaving 7 bases of the junction unmatched. Germline CDR1 and CDR2: SGHAT and FQNNGV. There are 16 residues in the CDR3. The CDR3 spells CASSLDGTGGVTEAFF. DNA of the CDR3: TGTGCCAGCAGCTTAGATGGGACAGGTGGAGTCACTGAAGCTTTCTTT.

V and J are TRBV4-1 and TRBJ1-5, with 8 nucleotides matching TRBD1. Germline CDR1 and CDR2: MGHRA and YSYEKL. The CDR3 extends over 16 amino acids. Trimming removed 3 bases from V and 7 bases from J; junction bases left unmatched: 11. DNA of the CDR3: TGCGCCAGCAGCCAGTCCGGGACAGGTTATGGACAGCCCCAGCATTTT. Protein sequence: CASSQSGTGYGQPQHF.

This clonotype has at least ten counts. The chain carries TRBV5-5 and TRBJ2-1; 10 bases align to TRBD2. Germline CDR1 SGHKS, CDR2 YYEKEE (reference sequence). The CDR3 covers 16 residues. V lost 0 bases, J lost 7 bases, and 7 bases stayed unmatched. CDR3 sequence: CASSLGPSGGANEQFF. CDR3 nucleotides: TGTGCCAGCAGCTTGGGGCCCAGCGGGGGGGCGAATGAGCAGTTCTTC.

The chain couples TRBV5-1 to TRBJ2-7; 8 bases are shared with TRBD2. Germline V gene data show CDR1 as SGHRS and CDR2 as YFSETQ. V lost 4 bases to trimming and J lost 5 bases; unmatched junction nucleotides: 8. The length of the CDR3 is 14 residues. As DNA, the CDR3 is TGCGCCAGCAGCCCCGGGGGGGGCCTCGACGAGCAGTACTTC. Its protein product is CASSPGGGLDEQYF. The full variable domain, in which reference TRBV5-1 and TRBJ2-7 provide the parts outside the CDR3, is KAGVTQTPRYLIKTRGQQVTLSCSPISGHRSVSWYQQTPGQGLQFLFEYFSETQRNKGNFPGRFSGRQFSNSRSEMNVSTLELGDSALYLCASSPGGGLDEQYFGPGTRLTVT.

The chain links TRBV9 to TRBJ2-5, with TRBD2 matching 9 bases. Germline V CDR1 and CDR2: SGDLS, YYNGEE. The V gene end was trimmed by 3 bases and the J gene end by 3 bases; junction bases not matched to a gene: 3. The CDR3 runs 14 residues. CDR3 nucleotides: TGTGCCAGCAGCGCCCAGCGGGGGGAAGAGACCCAGTACTTC. Translated, it gives CASSAQRGEETQYF. The whole variable domain, filled in from reference TRBV9 and TRBJ2-5, reads DSGVTQTPKHLITATGQRVTLRCSPRSGDLSVYWYQQSLDQGLQFLIQYYNGEERAKGNILERFSAQQFPDLHSELNLSSLELGDSALYFCASSAQRGEETQYFGPGTRLLVL.

CDR3 coding DNA: TGCGCCAGCAGTATCAATTGGGACAGGGAAGCTTTCTTT. Translation gives CASSINWDREAFF. The V and J genes are TRBV5-1 and TRBJ1-1; 8 positions agree with TRBD1. There are 13 residues in the CDR3. With 5 bases clipped from V and 8 bases from J, the junction kept 8 bases outside the gene matches. CDR1 and CDR2 (germline): SGHRS, YFSETQ.

This clonotype was detected ten times or more. The chain joins TRBV5-1 to TRBJ2-7; TRBD1 might be the D (6 bases). This CDR3 spans 13 amino acids. V was cut by 4 bases and J by 6 bases, with 14 bases left in between. Germline V gene sequence: CDR1 SGHRS, CDR2 YFSETQ. CDR3 DNA sequence: TGCGCCAGCAGCGGTGACAGGTTTGGCGAGCAGTACTTC. This encodes CASSGDRFGEQYF.

This clonotype was seen only a few times. The chain links TRBV7-3 to TRBJ1-6; unclear D gene. CDR1 SGHTA and CDR2 FQGTGA come from the germline V gene. The CDR3 totals 16 residues. The germline V and J ends were trimmed by 2 bases and 7 bases, with 15 bases remaining between them. The CDR3 loop reads CASSLEASGRNSPLHF. DNA for the CDR3: TGTGCCAGCAGCTTAGAAGCCTCCGGCCGCAATTCACCCCTCCACTTT.

This clonotype has a handful of counts. The V call is TRBV5-1, the J call TRBJ1-2, with D tentatively TRBD1 (6 bases). CDR1 is SGHRS and CDR2 is YFSETQ in the germline V gene. The CDR3 is 12 amino acids. Trimming removed 3 bases at V and 7 bases at J, with 10 bases between. The CDR3 sequence: CASSWTEGGYTF. The CDR3 DNA follows: TGCGCCAGCAGCTGGACAGAGGGTGGCTACACCTTC.

The sample holds many counts of this clonotype. V usage is TRBV6-1 and J usage is TRBJ2-1; 12 positions agree with TRBD2. Germline assignment: CDR1 MNHNS and CDR2 SASEGT. This CDR3 contains 16 residues. V shed 8 bases, J shed 0 bases, and the junction held 5 bases outside the gene matches. The CDR3 nucleotides read TGTGCCAGCGGAGAACTAGCGGGAGGCTCCTACAATGAGCAGTTCTTC. Encoded protein: CASGELAGGSYNEQFF.